These 20 T cell receptor beta chains share one sample of origin, sequenced in a study of post-analysis software for immune sequencing data. Built from TCR beta cDNA, the libraries had unique molecular identifiers in them. From the PCR reads, TCRdb called clonotypes with MiXCR, one entry per CDR3 protein. Among roughly 540,000 distinct CDR3 sequences listed, 30% to 40% were seen once. Study-level findings and limits: Roughly five TRBV segments appeared more often in patients than in controls, and TRBV5-6, TRBV5-1 and TRBV20-1 were among these.

No cognate antigen is known for these TCRs. Sequencing input: blood. The receptors come from a girl aged 2 to 17 with multiple sclerosis.

V is TRBV4-2 and J is TRBJ1-2, with D possibly being TRBD1 (5 bases). The CDR3 has 16 residues. Trimming took off 0 bases at V and 4 bases at J, with 15 bases between the two ends. Germline CDR1 LGHNA, CDR2 YNFKEQ. The CDR3 DNA sequence: TGTGCCAGCAGCCAAGACTTGGAGGGGATCCTCTATGGCTACACCTTC. Translation: CASSQDLEGILYGYTF.

This clonotype was counted a few times. The chain has TRBV21-1 and TRBJ1-2; the table's D call, TRBD1, has no DNA check behind it. TRBV21-1 is noted as a pseudogene. This CDR3 comprises 17 residues. The CDR3 protein is CASSKPAGQGKNYGYTF. Here the CDR3 DNA reads TGTGCCAGCAGCAAACCGGCGGGACAGGGGAAGAACTATGGCTACACCTTC.

The chain is built from TRBV3-1 and TRBJ2-3; unclear D gene. The germline CDR1 and CDR2 sequences are LGHDT and YNNKEL (reference sequence). The CDR3 contains 13 residues. V lost 2 bases and J lost 4, with 7 bases in between. CDR3 DNA sequence: TGTGCCAGCAGCCAAAGGTCCGCAGATACGCAGTATTTT. This gives the protein CASSQRSADTQYF.

This clonotype appeared many times. The chain recombines TRBV29-1 with TRBJ2-1; D may correspond to TRBD1 or TRBD2 (5 bases each). V shed 0 bases and J shed 0 bases, with 18 bases lying between them. The germline V gene has CDR1 SQVTM and CDR2 ANQGSEA. The CDR3 covers 18 residues. In DNA form, the CDR3 reads TGCAGCGTTGAAGACACCCCGGGACCCCGGAGCTCCTACAATGAGCAGTTCTTC. Amino acid sequence: CSVEDTPGPRSSYNEQFF.

This clonotype was observed a few times. This chain joins TRBV7-6 and TRBJ2-7; D gene ambiguous. Trimming pared 1 base from V and 6 bases from J, leaving 10 bases between. The CDR3 loop spans 13 amino acids. CDR1 is SGHVS, CDR2 FNYEAQ, per germline. The CDR3 loop reads CASSLGGVSEQYF. CDR3 coding DNA: TGTGCCAGCAGCTTAGGGGGTGTCAGCGAGCAGTACTTC.

This clonotype has only a few counts. This chain connects TRBV29-1 to TRBJ1-2, with D possibly TRBD1 on 6 matching bases. Germline CDR1 reads SQVTM; CDR2 reads ANQGSEA. This CDR3 is built from 12 residues. V shed 1 base and J shed 6 bases, with 9 bases lying between them. This chain's CDR3 is CSVEGGADGYTF. The CDR3 bases are TGCAGCGTTGAAGGGGGGGCGGATGGCTACACCTTC. The full variable domain, its missing parts supplied by reference TRBV29-1 and TRBJ1-2, is SAVISQKPSRDICQRGTSLTIQCQVDSQVTMMFWYRQQPGQSLTLIATANQGSEATYESGFVIDKFPISRPNLTFSTLTVSNMSPEDSSIYLCSVEGGADGYTFGSGTRLTVV.

This clonotype was counted a few times. This sequence joins TRBV6-5 and TRBJ2-4; TRBD2 is a possible D gene (6 bases). The DNA end favors TRBJ2-7, so the J call may be wrong. Germline CDR1 is MNHEY and CDR2 is SVGAGI. CDR3 length: 14 residues. The CDR3 protein is CASSYRAPGDEQYF. The CDR3 DNA is TGTGCCAGCAGTTATCGGGCTCCGGGGGACGAGCAGTACTTC.

This clonotype was recorded a few times. This rearrangement joins TRBV20-1 to TRBJ2-3, with D unresolved. The CDR3 has 12 amino acids. Germline V CDR1 and CDR2: DFQATT, SNEGSKA (reference sequence). Trimming shortened V by 3 bases and J by 0 bases, and 4 bases separated the two germline ends. CDR3 nucleotides: TGCAGTGCTAGGGTCAGCACAGATACGCAGTATTTT. The encoded protein is CSARVSTDTQYF.

Comment on this clonotype: A read error may account for a junction end that differs from germline. The chain combines TRBV7-6 with TRBJ2-3; 7 bases match TRBD1. Germline CDR1 reads SGHVS; CDR2 reads FNYEAQ. This CDR3 contains 16 residues. The CDR3 region is CASSLVARGISDAQYF. CDR3 DNA: TGTGCCAGCAGCTTAGTGGCCAGGGGGATTTCAGATGCGCAGTATTTT.

The chain has TRBV28 and TRBJ2-1; D perhaps matches TRBD1 (5 bases). CDR3 length: 16 residues. V gave up 3 bases and J gave up 5 bases, with 17 bases separating them. CDR1 is MDHEN, CDR2 SYDVKM, per germline. In DNA form, the CDR3 reads TGTGCCAGCAGTTTGAAGGAAGGGGCTAGGGACAATGAGCAGTTCTTC. It is translated as CASSLKEGARDNEQFF.

The V and J genes are TRBV11-2 and TRBJ2-3; TRBD1 or TRBD2 may be the D gene (6 bases each). CDR1 and CDR2 (germline): SGHAT, FQNNGV. CDR3 length: 17 residues. Trimming took off 5 bases at V and 2 bases at J, with 20 bases between the two ends. This CDR3 is CASSPIGGLANTDTQYF. CDR3 coding DNA: TGTGCCAGCAGCCCGATAGGGGGACTGGCAAACACAGATACGCAGTATTTT.

The gene calls are TRBV12-5 and TRBJ2-1; 13 nucleotides align to TRBD2. The CDR3 loop spans 16 amino acids. The germline V gene encodes CDR1 LGHNT and CDR2 FRNRAP. J was trimmed by 6 bases and V by 3 bases; bases with no gene match: 5. In DNA form, the CDR3 reads TGTGCTAGTGGTTTCCCCGGGACTAGCGGGGTCAATGAGCAGTTCTTC. Amino acids: CASGFPGTSGVNEQFF.

The chain carries TRBV15 and TRBJ2-3; D remains ambiguous. The V end lost 2 bases, the J end lost 4 bases, and 10 bases lay between the germline ends. The CDR3 totals 14 residues. In germline, CDR1 is LNHNV, CDR2 YYDKDF (reference sequence). The CDR3 DNA follows: TGTGCCACCAGCAGAAGCCATCCCCCAGATACGCAGTATTTT. This encodes CATSRSHPPDTQYF.

This clonotype was observed a handful of times. CDR3 DNA: TGCAGTGCACCTAAGGGCTACTCCTACAATGAGCAGTTCTTC. As protein: CSAPKGYSYNEQFF. The rearrangement joins TRBV20-1 to TRBJ2-1; D unresolved. V dropped 6 bases and J dropped 0 bases, with 12 bases sitting between them. The length of the CDR3 is 14 residues. Germline V gene data show CDR1 as DFQATT and CDR2 as SNEGSKA (reference sequence).

This chain uses TRBV7-3 with TRBJ2-1, with D tentatively TRBD2 (5 bases). Germline V CDR1 and CDR2: SGHTA, FQGTGA. The CDR3 totals 16 residues. V was trimmed by 4 bases and J by 7 bases, leaving 20 bases between them. The CDR3 reads CASSSSASLLGNEQFF. DNA for the CDR3: TGTGCCAGCAGCTCGTCTGCTAGCCTATTAGGAAATGAGCAGTTCTTC. Variable domain in full (rest from reference TRBV7-3 and TRBJ2-1): GAGVSQTPSNKVTEKGKYVELRCDPISGHTALYWYRQSLGQGPEFLIYFQGTGAADDSGLPNDRFFAVRPEGSVSTLKIQRTERGDSAVYLCASSSSASLLGNEQFFGPGTRLTVL.

This clonotype was counted only a few times. The chain couples TRBV20-1 to TRBJ2-3; 7 positions match TRBD2. This CDR3 has 14 amino acids. CDR1 is DFQATT, CDR2 SNEGSKA, per germline (reference sequence). With 6 bases clipped from V and 3 bases from J, the junction kept 9 bases outside the gene matches. CDR3 in amino acids: CSAPNPGLTDTQYF. The CDR3, as DNA: TGCAGTGCCCCTAATCCGGGACTAACAGATACGCAGTATTTT.

This clonotype has at least ten counts. The V call is TRBV5-1, the J call TRBJ1-5; no firm D call. V was trimmed by 2 bases and J by 2 bases, leaving 11 bases between them. The CDR3 totals 15 residues. The germline CDR1 and CDR2 sequences are SGHRS and YFSETQ. CDR3 nucleotide sequence: TGCGCCAGCAGCTTTTCGGGAGGAGGCAATCAGCCCCAGCATTTT. Translated, it gives CASSFSGGGNQPQHF.

This clonotype was observed a handful of times. This chain links TRBV5-1 with TRBJ1-1, with a tentative D call TRBD1 (6 bases). The V gene lost 3 bases and the J gene lost 4 bases, with 13 bases spanning the gap. This CDR3 spans 14 amino acids. The germline CDR1 and CDR2 sequences are SGHRS and YFSETQ. CDR3 amino acids: CASSWGDIGTEAFF. The CDR3 nucleotides read TGCGCCAGCAGCTGGGGGGACATAGGCACTGAAGCTTTCTTT.

This clonotype was found a few times. The rearrangement joins TRBV5-1 to TRBJ2-5; 8 nucleotides agree with TRBD1. Matching the DNA end better, TRBJ2-7 makes the J call doubtful. The CDR3 has 14 amino acids. Germline lookup yields CDR1 SGHRS and CDR2 YFSETQ. This CDR3 reads CASSLSGGENEQYF. For the CDR3, the DNA is TGCGCCAGCAGCTTGTCAGGGGGCGAAAACGAGCAGTACTTC.

The chain links TRBV29-1 to TRBJ1-3; no definite D call. The CDR3 sequence is 14 residues long. Trimming removed 3 bases at V and 3 bases at J, with 12 bases between. In germline, CDR1 is SQVTM, CDR2 ANQGSEA. As DNA, the CDR3 is TGCAGCGTTGACGCAGCCGAGCGTGGAAACACCATATATTTT. It encodes CSVDAAERGNTIYF.